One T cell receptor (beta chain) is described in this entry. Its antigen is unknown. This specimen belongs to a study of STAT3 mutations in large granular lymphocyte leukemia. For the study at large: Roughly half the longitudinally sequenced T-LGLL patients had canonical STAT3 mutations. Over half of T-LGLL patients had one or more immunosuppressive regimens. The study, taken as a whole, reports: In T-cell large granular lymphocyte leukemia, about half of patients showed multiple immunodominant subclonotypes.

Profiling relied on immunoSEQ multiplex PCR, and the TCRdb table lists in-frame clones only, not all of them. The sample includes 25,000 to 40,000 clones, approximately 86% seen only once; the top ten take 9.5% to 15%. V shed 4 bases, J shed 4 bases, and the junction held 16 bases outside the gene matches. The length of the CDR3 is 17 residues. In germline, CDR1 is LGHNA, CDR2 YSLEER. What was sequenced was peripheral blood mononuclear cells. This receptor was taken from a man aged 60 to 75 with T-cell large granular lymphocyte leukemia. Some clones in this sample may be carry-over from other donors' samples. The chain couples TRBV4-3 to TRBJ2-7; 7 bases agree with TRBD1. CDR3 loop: CASSRNTETGHAYEQYF. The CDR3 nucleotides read TGCGCCAGCAGCCGCAACACGGAGACAGGGCATGCTTACGAGCAGTACTTC.